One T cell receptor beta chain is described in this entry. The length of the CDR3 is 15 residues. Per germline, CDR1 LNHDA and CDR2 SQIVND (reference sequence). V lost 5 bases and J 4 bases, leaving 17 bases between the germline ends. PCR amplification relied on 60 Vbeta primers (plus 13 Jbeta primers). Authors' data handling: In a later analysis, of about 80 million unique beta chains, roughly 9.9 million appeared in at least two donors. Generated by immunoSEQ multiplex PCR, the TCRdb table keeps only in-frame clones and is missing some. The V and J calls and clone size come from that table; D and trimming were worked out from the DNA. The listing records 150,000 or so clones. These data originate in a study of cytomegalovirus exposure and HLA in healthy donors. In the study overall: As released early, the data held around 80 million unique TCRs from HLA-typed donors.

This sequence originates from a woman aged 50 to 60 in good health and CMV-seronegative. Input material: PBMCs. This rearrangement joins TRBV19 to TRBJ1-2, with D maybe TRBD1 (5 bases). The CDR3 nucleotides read TGTGCCAGTAGTCTCCCCGGGGACTACCTCTATGGCTACACCTTC. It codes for CASSLPGDYLYGYTF.